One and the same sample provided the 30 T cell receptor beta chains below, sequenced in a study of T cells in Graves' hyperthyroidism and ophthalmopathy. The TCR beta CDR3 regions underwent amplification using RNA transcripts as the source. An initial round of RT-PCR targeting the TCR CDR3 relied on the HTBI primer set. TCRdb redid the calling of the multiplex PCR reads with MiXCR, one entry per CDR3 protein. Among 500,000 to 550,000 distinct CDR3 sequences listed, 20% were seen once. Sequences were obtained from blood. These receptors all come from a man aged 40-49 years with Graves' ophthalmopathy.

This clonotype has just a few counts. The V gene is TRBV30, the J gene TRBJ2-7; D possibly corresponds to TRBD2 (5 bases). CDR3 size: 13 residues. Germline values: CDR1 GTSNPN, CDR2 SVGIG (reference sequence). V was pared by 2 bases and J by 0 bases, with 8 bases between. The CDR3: CAWSNGDSYEQYF. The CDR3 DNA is TGTGCCTGGAGTAACGGGGACTCCTACGAGCAGTACTTC.

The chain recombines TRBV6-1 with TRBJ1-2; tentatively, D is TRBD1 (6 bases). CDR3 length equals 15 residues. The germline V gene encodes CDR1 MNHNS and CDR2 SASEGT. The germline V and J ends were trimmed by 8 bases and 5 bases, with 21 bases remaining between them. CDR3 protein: CASREEGGFPYGYTF. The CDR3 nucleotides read TGTGCCAGCCGAGAAGAGGGGGGATTTCCTTATGGCTACACCTTC.

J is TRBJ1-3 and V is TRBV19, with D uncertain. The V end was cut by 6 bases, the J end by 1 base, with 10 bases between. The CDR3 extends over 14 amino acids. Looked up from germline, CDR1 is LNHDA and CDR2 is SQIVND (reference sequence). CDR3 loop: CASRVLSSGNTIYF. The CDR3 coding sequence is TGTGCCAGTAGGGTACTATCGTCTGGAAACACCATATATTTT.

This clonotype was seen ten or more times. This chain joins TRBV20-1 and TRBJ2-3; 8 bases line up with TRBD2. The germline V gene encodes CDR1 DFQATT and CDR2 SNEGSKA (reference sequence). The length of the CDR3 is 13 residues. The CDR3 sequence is CSEKAGEEDTQYF. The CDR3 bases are TGCAGCGAGAAAGCGGGGGAGGAAGATACGCAGTATTTT.

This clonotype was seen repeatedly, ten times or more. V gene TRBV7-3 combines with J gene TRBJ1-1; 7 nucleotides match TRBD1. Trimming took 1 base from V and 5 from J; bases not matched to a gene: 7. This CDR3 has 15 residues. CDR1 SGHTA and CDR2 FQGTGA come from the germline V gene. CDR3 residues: CASSLNPGGYTEAFF. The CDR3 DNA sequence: TGTGCCAGCAGCTTAAACCCAGGGGGTTATACTGAAGCTTTCTTT.

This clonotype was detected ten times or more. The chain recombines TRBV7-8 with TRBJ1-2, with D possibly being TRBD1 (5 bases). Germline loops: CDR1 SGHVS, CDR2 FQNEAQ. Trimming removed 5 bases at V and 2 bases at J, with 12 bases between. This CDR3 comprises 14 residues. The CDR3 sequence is CASSQRRGNYGYTF. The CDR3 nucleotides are TGTGCCAGCAGCCAGCGACGGGGGAACTATGGCTACACCTTC. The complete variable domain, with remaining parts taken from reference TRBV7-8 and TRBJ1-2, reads GAGVSQSPRYKVAKRGQDVALRCDPISGHVSLFWYQQALGQGPEFLTYFQNEAQLDKSGLPSDRFFAERPEGSVSTLKIQRTQQEDSAVYLCASSQRRGNYGYTFGSGTRLTVV.

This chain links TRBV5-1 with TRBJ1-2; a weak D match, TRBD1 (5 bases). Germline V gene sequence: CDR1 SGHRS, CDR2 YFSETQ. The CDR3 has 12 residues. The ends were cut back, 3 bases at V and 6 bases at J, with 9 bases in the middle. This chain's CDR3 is CASSWDGNGYTF. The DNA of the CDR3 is TGCGCCAGCAGCTGGGACGGGAATGGCTACACCTTC. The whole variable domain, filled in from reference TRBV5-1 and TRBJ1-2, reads KAGVTQTPRYLIKTRGQQVTLSCSPISGHRSVSWYQQTPGQGLQFLFEYFSETQRNKGNFPGRFSGRQFSNSRSEMNVSTLELGDSALYLCASSWDGNGYTFGSGTRLTVV.

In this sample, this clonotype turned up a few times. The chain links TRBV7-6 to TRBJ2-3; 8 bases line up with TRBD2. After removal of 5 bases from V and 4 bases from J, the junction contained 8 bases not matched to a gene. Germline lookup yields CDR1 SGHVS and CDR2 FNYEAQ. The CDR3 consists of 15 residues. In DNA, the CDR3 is TGTGCCAGCAGCCTAGAAACGGGAGGGCCAGATACGCAGTATTTT. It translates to CASSLETGGPDTQYF.

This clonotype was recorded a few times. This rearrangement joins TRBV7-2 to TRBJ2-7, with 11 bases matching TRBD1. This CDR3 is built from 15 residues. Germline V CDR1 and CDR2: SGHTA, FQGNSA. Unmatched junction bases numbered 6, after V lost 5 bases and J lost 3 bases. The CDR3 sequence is CASSLQGTGGYEQYF. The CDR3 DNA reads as TGTGCCAGCAGCCTTCAGGGGACAGGGGGCTACGAGCAGTACTTC.

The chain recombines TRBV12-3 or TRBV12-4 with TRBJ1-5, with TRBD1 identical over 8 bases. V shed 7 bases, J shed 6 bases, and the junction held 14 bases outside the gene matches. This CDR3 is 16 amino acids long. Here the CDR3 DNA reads TGTGCCAGCAACTCTCGGCGGGGAGGACAGGGTCAGCCCCAGCATTTT. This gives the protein CASNSRRGGQGQPQHF.

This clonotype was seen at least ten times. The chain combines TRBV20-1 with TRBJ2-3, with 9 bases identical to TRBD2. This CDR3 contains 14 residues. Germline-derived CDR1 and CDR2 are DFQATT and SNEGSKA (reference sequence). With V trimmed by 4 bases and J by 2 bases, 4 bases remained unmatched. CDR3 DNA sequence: TGCAGTGCTAAAGCGGGAGGTAACACAGATACGCAGTATTTT. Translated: CSAKAGGNTDTQYF.

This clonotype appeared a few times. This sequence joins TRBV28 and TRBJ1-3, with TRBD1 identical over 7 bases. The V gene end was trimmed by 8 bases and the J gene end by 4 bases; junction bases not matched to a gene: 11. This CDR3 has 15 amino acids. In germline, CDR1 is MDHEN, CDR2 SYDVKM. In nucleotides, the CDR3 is TGTGCCAGCCAAGCTGACAGGGCAGGGGGAAACACCATATATTTT. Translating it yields CASQADRAGGNTIYF.

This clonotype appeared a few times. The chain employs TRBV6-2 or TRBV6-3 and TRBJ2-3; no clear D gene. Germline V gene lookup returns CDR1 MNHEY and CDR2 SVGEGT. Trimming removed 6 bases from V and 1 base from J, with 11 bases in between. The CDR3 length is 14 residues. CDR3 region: CASSRVSGTDTQYF. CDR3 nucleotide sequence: TGTGCCAGCAGCCGCGTCTCTGGCACAGATACGCAGTATTTT.

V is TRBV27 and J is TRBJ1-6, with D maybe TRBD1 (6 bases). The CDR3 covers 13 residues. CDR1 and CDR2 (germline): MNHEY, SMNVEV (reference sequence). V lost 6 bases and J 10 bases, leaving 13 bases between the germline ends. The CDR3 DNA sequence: TGTGCCAGCAGCGCTACAGGGAACTCACCCCTCCACTTT. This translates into CASSATGNSPLHF.

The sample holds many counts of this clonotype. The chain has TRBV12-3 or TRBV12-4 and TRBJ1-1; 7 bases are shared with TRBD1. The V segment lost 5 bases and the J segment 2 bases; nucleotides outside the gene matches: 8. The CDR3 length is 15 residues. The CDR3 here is CASSPRQGINTEAFF. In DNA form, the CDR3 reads TGTGCCAGCAGTCCGAGACAGGGAATAAACACTGAAGCTTTCTTT.

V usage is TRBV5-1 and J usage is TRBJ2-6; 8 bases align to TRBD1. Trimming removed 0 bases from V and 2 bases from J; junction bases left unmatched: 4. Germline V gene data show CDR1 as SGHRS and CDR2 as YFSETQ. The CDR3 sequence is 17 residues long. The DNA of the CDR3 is TGCGCCAGCAGCTTGGGGACAGGGAAGGCTGGGGCCAACGTCCTGACTTTC. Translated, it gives CASSLGTGKAGANVLTF.

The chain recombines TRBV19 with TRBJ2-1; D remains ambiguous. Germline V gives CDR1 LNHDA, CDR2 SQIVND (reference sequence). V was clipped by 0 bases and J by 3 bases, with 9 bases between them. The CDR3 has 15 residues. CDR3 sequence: CASSIEDFYYNEQFF. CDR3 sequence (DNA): TGTGCCAGTAGTATAGAGGATTTTTACTACAATGAGCAGTTCTTC.

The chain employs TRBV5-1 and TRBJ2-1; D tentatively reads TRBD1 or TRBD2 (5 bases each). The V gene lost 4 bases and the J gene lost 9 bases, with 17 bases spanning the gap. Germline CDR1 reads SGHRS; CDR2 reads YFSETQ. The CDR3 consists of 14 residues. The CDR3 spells CASSDLAGAGEQFF. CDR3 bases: TGCGCCAGCAGCGACCTAGCTGGGGCTGGTGAGCAGTTCTTC. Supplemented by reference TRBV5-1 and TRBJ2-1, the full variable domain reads KAGVTQTPRYLIKTRGQQVTLSCSPISGHRSVSWYQQTPGQGLQFLFEYFSETQRNKGNFPGRFSGRQFSNSRSEMNVSTLELGDSALYLCASSDLAGAGEQFFGPGTRLTVL.

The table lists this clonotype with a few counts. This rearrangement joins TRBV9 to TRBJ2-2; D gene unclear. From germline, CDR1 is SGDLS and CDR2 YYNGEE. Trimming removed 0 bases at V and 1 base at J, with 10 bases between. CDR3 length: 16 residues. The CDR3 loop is CASSVGSLMNTGELFF. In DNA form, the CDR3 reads TGTGCCAGCAGCGTAGGATCACTGATGAACACCGGGGAGCTGTTTTTT. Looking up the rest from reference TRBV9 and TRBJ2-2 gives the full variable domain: DSGVTQTPKHLITATGQRVTLRCSPRSGDLSVYWYQQSLDQGLQFLIQYYNGEERAKGNILERFSAQQFPDLHSELNLSSLELGDSALYFCASSVGSLMNTGELFFGEGSRLTVL.

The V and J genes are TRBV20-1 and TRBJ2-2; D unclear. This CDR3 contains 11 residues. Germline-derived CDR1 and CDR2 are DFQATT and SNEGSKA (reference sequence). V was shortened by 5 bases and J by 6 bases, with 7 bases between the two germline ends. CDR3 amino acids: CSAPAAGELFF. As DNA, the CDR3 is TGCAGTGCTCCCGCCGCCGGGGAGCTGTTTTTT.

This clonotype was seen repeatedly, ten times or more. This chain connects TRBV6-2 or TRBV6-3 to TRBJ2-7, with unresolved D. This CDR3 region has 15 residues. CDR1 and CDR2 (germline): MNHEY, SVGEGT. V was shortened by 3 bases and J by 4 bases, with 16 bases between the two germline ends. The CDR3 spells CASSYTGPTTYEQYF. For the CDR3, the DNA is TGTGCCAGCAGTTATACCGGGCCCACCACTTACGAGCAGTACTTC.

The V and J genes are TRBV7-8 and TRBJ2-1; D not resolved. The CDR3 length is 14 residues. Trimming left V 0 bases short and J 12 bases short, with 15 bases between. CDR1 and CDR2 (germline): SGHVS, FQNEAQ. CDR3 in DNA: TGTGCCAGCAGCTTAGCCTTCCTCAGAGGCGCGCAGTTCTTC. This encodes CASSLAFLRGAQFF.

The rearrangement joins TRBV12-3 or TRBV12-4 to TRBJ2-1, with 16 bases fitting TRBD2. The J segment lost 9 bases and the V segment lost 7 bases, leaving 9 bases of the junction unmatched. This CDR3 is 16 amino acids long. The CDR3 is CASTLRGLAGGSEQFF. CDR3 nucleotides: TGTGCCAGCACCCTAAGGGGACTAGCGGGGGGGAGTGAGCAGTTCTTC.

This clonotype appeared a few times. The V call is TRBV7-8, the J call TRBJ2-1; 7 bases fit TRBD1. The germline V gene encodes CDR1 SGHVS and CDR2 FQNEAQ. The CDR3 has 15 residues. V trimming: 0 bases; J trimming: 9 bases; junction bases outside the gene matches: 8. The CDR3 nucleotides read TGTGCCAGCAGCTTAGCGGGTCAGCCAGGGGGTGAGCAGTTCTTC. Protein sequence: CASSLAGQPGGEQFF.

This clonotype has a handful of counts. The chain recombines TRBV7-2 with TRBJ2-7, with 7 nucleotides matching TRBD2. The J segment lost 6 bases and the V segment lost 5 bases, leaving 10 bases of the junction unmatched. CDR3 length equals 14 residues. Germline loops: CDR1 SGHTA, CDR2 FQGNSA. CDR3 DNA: TGTGCCAGCAGCCCTATAGGGGAGGGGCTCGAGCAGTACTTC. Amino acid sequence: CASSPIGEGLEQYF.

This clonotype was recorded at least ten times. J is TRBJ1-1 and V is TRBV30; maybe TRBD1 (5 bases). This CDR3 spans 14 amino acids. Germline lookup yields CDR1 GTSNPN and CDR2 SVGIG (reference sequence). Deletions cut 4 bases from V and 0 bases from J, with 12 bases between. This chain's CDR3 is CAWIDATVNTEAFF. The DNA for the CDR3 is TGTGCCTGGATTGACGCGACAGTGAACACTGAAGCTTTCTTT.

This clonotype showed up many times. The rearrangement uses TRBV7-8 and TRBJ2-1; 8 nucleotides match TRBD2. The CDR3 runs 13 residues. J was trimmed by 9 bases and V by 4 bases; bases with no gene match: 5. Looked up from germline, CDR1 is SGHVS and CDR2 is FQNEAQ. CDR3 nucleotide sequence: TGTGCCAGCAGCTCCGGACTAGCAGCTGAGCAGTTCTTC. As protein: CASSSGLAAEQFF. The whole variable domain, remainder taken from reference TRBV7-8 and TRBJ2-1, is GAGVSQSPRYKVAKRGQDVALRCDPISGHVSLFWYQQALGQGPEFLTYFQNEAQLDKSGLPSDRFFAERPEGSVSTLKIQRTQQEDSAVYLCASSSGLAAEQFFGPGTRLTVL.

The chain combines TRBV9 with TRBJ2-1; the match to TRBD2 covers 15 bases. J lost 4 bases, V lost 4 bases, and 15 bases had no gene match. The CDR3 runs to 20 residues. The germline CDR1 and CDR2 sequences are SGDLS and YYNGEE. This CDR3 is CASSPTTGTSGGTEYNEQFF. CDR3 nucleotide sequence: TGTGCCAGCAGCCCTACTACCGGGACTAGCGGGGGGACCGAATACAATGAGCAGTTCTTC.

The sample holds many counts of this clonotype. Here the CDR3 DNA reads TGTGCCAGCAGGTGGGAGGTGAGCTCCTACAATGAGCAGTTCTTC. Translated, it gives CASRWEVSSYNEQFF. The chain combines TRBV2 with TRBJ2-1; possible D gene TRBD2, 6 bases. The V and J ends lost 6 bases and 0 bases respectively, with 12 bases between them. The germline V gene has CDR1 SNHLY and CDR2 FYNNEI. CDR3 size: 15 residues.

As DNA, the CDR3 is TGTGCCAGCAGACCTGGGGAGACTAGCGGAGCCGGGGAGCTGTTTTTT. Its translation: CASRPGETSGAGELFF. The rearrangement links TRBV2 to TRBJ2-2, with 9 bases matching TRBD2. V was clipped by 6 bases and J by 6 bases; unmatched bases: 11. Germline V gene data show CDR1 as SNHLY and CDR2 as FYNNEI. CDR3 length: 16 amino acids.